This is a list of T cell receptor beta chains from one sample in a study of breast tumors, draining lymph nodes, adjacent tissues. TCRdb reanalysed the multiplex PCR reads using MiXCR and keeps one entry per CDR3 protein. The table records roughly 16,000 distinct CDR3 sequences, 60% to 70% of them present only once. The specimen sequenced was tumor-adjacent breast tissue. Receptor source: a female donor with breast cancer. Some clones in this sample may be carry-over from other donors' samples. The CDR3 runs from the conserved cysteine through the conserved F or W. D genes are given only for firm matches. Part of the rows lack a size; the others show once, few, many or a class for expanded clones.

-,-,TRBV2,TRBJ2-3,TGTGCCAGCAGTGAGAGGCCTTTAACAGATACGCAGTATTTT,CASSERPLTDTQYF
many,TRBD1,TRBV20-1,TRBJ1-2,TGCAGTGCTCCTACGACAGGGGGCGCCTCCGGCTACACCTTC,CSAPTTGGASGYTF
many,-,TRBV20-1,TRBJ1-1,TGCAGTGCAAGGAGGGAGACAAACACTGAAGCTTTCTTT,CSARRETNTEAFF
-,-,TRBV18,TRBJ2-1,TGTGCCAGCTCACCACCCCGTCCGGACGAGTTCTTC,CASSPPRPDEFF
-,TRBD2,TRBV5-4,TRBJ2-7,TGTGCCAGCAGCTTTAGGATGGGGTCGCGGACTAGCGGGAGGGCGAGGGAGCAGTACTTC,CASSFRMGSRTSGRAREQYF
-,TRBD1,TRBV9,TRBJ2-7,TGTGCCAGCAGCAAGACAGGGGGGAGCGACGAGCAGTACTTC,CASSKTGGSDEQYF
-,TRBD1,TRBV11-3,TRBJ1-5,TGTGCCAGCAGCTTAGGGGACAGACGCAATCAGCCCCAGCATTTT,CASSLGDRRNQPQHF
many,-,TRBV7-6,TRBJ1-1,TGTGCCAGCGGGAGCCAAGACTACACTGAAGCTTTCTTT,CASGSQDYTEAFF
-,-,TRBV7-9,TRBJ2-3,TGTGCCAGCACTCCCCGGCGCACAGATACGCAGTATTTT,CASTPRRTDTQYF
medium-sized,TRBD1,TRBV7-3,TRBJ1-2,TGTGCCAGCAGCCTAGGACAGGGTGCCTATGGCTACACCTTC,CASSLGQGAYGYTF
-,TRBD1,TRBV20-1,TRBJ2-7,TGCAGTGCTAGTTACACAGGGACAGGGAACCACGAGCAGTACTTC,CSASYTGTGNHEQYF
-,TRBD2,TRBV7-2,TRBJ2-5,TGTGCCAGCGCCTCAGCGGGGGGAGAGACCCAGTACTTC,CASASAGGETQYF
-,TRBD2,TRBV20-1,TRBJ2-7,TGCAGTGCTAGAGATGCGGGAGGGCCCTCCGAGCAGTACTTC,CSARDAGGPSEQYF
-,TRBD1,TRBV2,TRBJ1-6,TGTGCCATCCTCGGACAGGGGGTGTCCTATAATTCACCCCTCCACTTT,CAILGQGVSYNSPLHF
-,-,TRBV20-1,TRBJ1-2,TGCAGTGCTAGGTGGCAGGGTGACTATGGCTACACCTTC,CSARWQGDYGYTF
-,TRBD1,TRBV7-2,TRBJ1-3,TGTGCCAGCAGCTCGTACAGGGGATCTGGAAACACCATATATTTT,CASSSYRGSGNTIYF
many,TRBD1,TRBV7-6,TRBJ1-1,TGTGCCAGCAGCGCCGGGACAGGGGTCGAAGCTTTCTTT,CASSAGTGVEAFF
many,-,TRBV20-1,TRBJ1-1,TGCAGTGCTAGTGGGGGGGCAGTCGTGAACACTGAAGCTTTCTTT,CSASGGAVVNTEAFF
-,-,TRBV2,TRBJ1-4,TGTGCCAGCCGGGGGACTTCAACTAATGAAAAACTGTTTTTT,CASRGTSTNEKLFF
many,-,TRBV24-1,TRBJ2-1,TGTGCCACCAGTGCGGTGGATTTTGACAATGAGCAGTTCTTC,CATSAVDFDNEQFF
-,-,TRBV7-8,TRBJ2-1,TGTGCCAGCAGCTTAGGGTCCGTATATGAGCAGTTCTTC,CASSLGSVYEQFF
few,-,TRBV5-1,TRBJ2-2,TGCGCCAGCAGCTTGGATGGGGTGAACACCGGGGAGCTGTTTTTT,CASSLDGVNTGELFF
many,TRBD1,TRBV12-3/TRBV12-4,TRBJ1-1,TGTGCCAGCATTCTACCCGGGACAGGGGATGGTGAAGCTTTCTTT,CASILPGTGDGEAFF
-,TRBD1,TRBV11-2,TRBJ2-1,TGTGCCAGCAGCCCTGACAGGGCGAGCAATGAGCAGTTCTTC,CASSPDRASNEQFF
-,-,TRBV2,TRBJ2-5,TGTGCCAGCAGTGAATCCGTCCCCGGGACCCAGTACTTC,CASSESVPGTQYF
-,TRBD2,TRBV2,TRBJ2-3,TGTGCCACCTCGACTAGCCTCAGCACAGATACGCAGTATTTT,CATSTSLSTDTQYF
-,-,TRBV7-2,TRBJ1-5,TGTGCCAGCAGCCCGAGGGCAGGTGAGGCCCCTAATCAGCCCCAGCATTTT,CASSPRAGEAPNQPQHF
-,-,TRBV2,TRBJ1-2,TGTGCCAGCAGCCCCAGGGATGGCTACACCTTC,CASSPRDGYTF
-,TRBD1,TRBV19,TRBJ2-7,TGTGCCACCTCACAGGGGTTGACCTACGAGCAGTACTTC,CATSQGLTYEQYF
-,-,TRBV11-2,TRBJ1-6,TGTGCCAGCAGCGCCTCCCGCGGGAGAAATTCACCCCTCCACTTT,CASSASRGRNSPLHF
-,-,TRBV5-1,TRBJ1-6,TGCGCCAGCAGCACGGGAGGAGGGAGTGGTTCACCCCTCCACTTT,CASSTGGGSGSPLHF
-,-,TRBV5-1,TRBJ2-3,TGCGCCAGCAGCTCCGACGTGGGGGCCACAGATACGCAGTATTTT,CASSSDVGATDTQYF
-,TRBD1,TRBV2,TRBJ1-5,TGCGCCAGCAGCCCCACAGGGGGAGACCCGCCCCAGCACTTT,CASSPTGGDPPQHF
-,TRBD1,TRBV5-1,TRBJ1-2,TGCGCCAGCAGCTACGCCGGGACAGGGGTCGCCTATGGCTACACCTTC,CASSYAGTGVAYGYTF
few,-,TRBV7-2,TRBJ1-2,TGTGCCAGCAGCTTTCCCCGGGACTATGGCTACACCTTC,CASSFPRDYGYTF
-,TRBD1,TRBV2,TRBJ2-5,TGTGCCAGCGGGGGGGACAGGGGGACCAAAGAGACCCAGTACTTC,CASGGDRGTKETQYF
-,-,TRBV9,TRBJ1-4,TGTGCCAGCAGCGTAGAAGGACGGATGGAAAAACTGTTTTTT,CASSVEGRMEKLFF
-,-,TRBV14,TRBJ2-1,TGTGCCAGCAGGGGTCAGGTCTACAATGAGCAGTTCTTC,CASRGQVYNEQFF
-,TRBD2,TRBV20-1,TRBJ2-7,TGCAGTGCCAATAGCGGGAGTACCTACGAGCAGTACTTC,CSANSGSTYEQYF
-,TRBD1,TRBV29-1,TRBJ1-5,TGCAGCGCGACCCCGGGACAGGGACAGCCCCAGCATTTT,CSATPGQGQPQHF
-,TRBD1,TRBV2,TRBJ1-2,TGTGCCAGCAATAGACAGGGGGACTATGGCTACACCTTC,CASNRQGDYGYTF
-,-,TRBV29-1,TRBJ2-1,TGCAGCGTTGAAGGTACCAGGGGGGGCGATGAGCAGTTCTTC,CSVEGTRGGDEQFF
many,TRBD2,TRBV30,TRBJ2-3,TGTGCCTGGAGTCGAGCGGGGGGGTTATCAGATACGCAGTATTTT,CAWSRAGGLSDTQYF
many,-,TRBV5-1,TRBJ2-2,TGCGCCAGCAGCCGGTCGGGGCACACCGGGGAGCTGTTTTTT,CASSRSGHTGELFF
-,-,TRBV7-9,TRBJ2-5,TGTGCCAGCAGCTCACCCGGCGTGGGTTACCAAGAGACCCAGTACTTC,CASSSPGVGYQETQYF
-,-,TRBV6-6,TRBJ1-6,TGTGCCAGCAGTCTGGCGGGACAAAAGAATTCACCCCTCCACTTT,CASSLAGQKNSPLHF
-,TRBD2,TRBV4-2,TRBJ2-7,TGTGCCAGCAGCCAAGGGACTAGCGGGGTTTACGAGCAGTACTTC,CASSQGTSGVYEQYF
-,-,TRBV19,TRBJ1-4,TGTGCCAGCAGTGCGTCCGGGCCCTCCGATGGAAAACTGTTTTTT,CASSASGPSDGKLFF
-,TRBD1,TRBV7-6,TRBJ1-2,TGTGCCAGCAGCTTAGCGGACAGGGGGCCAGACTACACCTTC,CASSLADRGPDYTF
-,-,TRBV3-1,TRBJ1-6,TGTGCCAGCAGCCCTGTCGGGGGAGAGAATTCACCCCTCCACTTT,CASSPVGGENSPLHF
-,-,TRBV10-3,TRBJ1-2,TGTGCCATCAGTGAGTCACAAGGCGGCGGTGGCTACACCTTC,CAISESQGGGGYTF
many,-,TRBV5-1,TRBJ1-1,TGCGCCAGCAGCTTGGGGGGAGCTAACACTGAAGCTTTCTTT,CASSLGGANTEAFF
-,-,TRBV6-1,TRBJ2-3,TGTGCCAGCAGTACAGGGCGTAGCACAGATACGCAGTATTTT,CASSTGRSTDTQYF
-,TRBD1,TRBV10-1,TRBJ2-7,TGCGCCAGCAGACGTCAGGGGGATTCCTACGAGCAGTACTTC,CASRRQGDSYEQYF
-,TRBD1,TRBV4-1,TRBJ1-6,TGCGCCAGCAGCCAGTACACAGGGGGCGCAAATAATTCACCCCTCCACTTT,CASSQYTGGANNSPLHF